These 6 T cell receptor beta chains share one sample of origin, sequenced in a study of CXCR3-negative and CXCR3-positive naive CD8 T cells. Their recognized antigens are unknown. The authors made the TRB cDNA libraries by 5' RACE using UMI labels. Each CDR3 protein gets one entry in TCRdb, which reprocessed the 5' RACE reads and gives no DNA. Its table lists tens of thousands of distinct CDR3 sequences. Study-wide findings and caveats: Naive cells positive for CXCR3 carried more hydrophobic TRB CDR3s than CXCR3-negative ones.

Source material: naive CXCR3+ CD8+ T cells from blood. Indicated subset: CD45RO-CCR7+CD27+CD95- naive CD8+ T cells expressing CXCR3 (TNR3+). Receptors originate from a human donor in good health. Some clones in this sample may be carry-over from other donors' samples.

V is TRBV7-9 and J is TRBJ2-7; the D call from TCRdb, TRBD1, cannot be confirmed without DNA. The CDR3 consists of 15 residues. Germline CDR1 and CDR2: SEHNR and FQNEAQ (reference sequence). The CDR3 reads CASSFVGTNTYEQYF. The full variable domain, completed using reference TRBV7-9 and TRBJ2-7, is DTGVSQNPRHKITKRGQNVTFRCDPISEHNRLYWYRQTLGQGPEFLTYFQNEAQLEKSRLLSDRFSAERPKGSFSTLEIQRTEQGDSAMYLCASSFVGTNTYEQYFGPGTRLTVT.

The chain employs TRBV20-1 and TRBJ2-1. CDR1 and CDR2 from the germline V gene are DFQATT and SNEGSKA (reference sequence). The CDR3 has 11 residues. CDR3 sequence: CSARDFNEQFF.

V is TRBV6-4 and J is TRBJ1-5. The germline CDR1 and CDR2 sequences are MRHNA and SNTAGT. The CDR3 spans 17 residues. CDR3 sequence reads: CASTCWEPDPSYQPQHF.

The V and J genes are TRBV25-1 and TRBJ2-1. The germline V gene encodes CDR1 MGHDK and CDR2 SYGVNS. The CDR3 sequence is 14 residues long. The CDR3 sequence is CASAFPSSYNEQFF.

The chain links TRBV3-1 to TRBJ1-1; TCRdb designates TRBD1, a call that cannot be tested without DNA. The CDR3 has 15 amino acids. Germline CDR1 is LGHDT and CDR2 is YNNKEL (reference sequence). Here the CDR3 reads CASILGGSPSSEAFF.

The chain recombines TRBV5-1 with TRBJ1-1; no DNA is available, so the TRBD1 call from TCRdb remains unchecked. The CDR3 sequence is 14 residues long. Germline V gene lookup returns CDR1 SGHRS and CDR2 YFSETQ. CDR3 protein: CASSWGDSDTEAFF.